Each of the 14 T cell receptor beta chains below was sequenced from the same sample in a study of vaccination effects on CD4 cells after COVID-19. Antigen-specific CD4+ T cell clonotypes were called by their expansion after viral peptide-pool culture in ViraFEST. Following 10 days of culture, CD4+ T cells were isolated. It was two doses of either the BNT162b2 or mRNA-1273 vaccine that participants received. TCRdb keeps only in-frame clones here, not all; method: immunoSEQ multiplex PCR. The profile shows tens of thousands of clones, 70% to 90% of them singletons. These receptors have no identified antigens. Specimen: CD4+ T cells from PBMCs cultured with HCoV-229E spike peptides, collected after COVID-19 vaccination. The origin of the receptors is a human donor who received a COVID-19 vaccine.

Here the CDR3 reads CATSRDQGGANEKLFF. The CDR3, as DNA: TGTGCCACCAGCAGAGATCAGGGGGGGGCTAATGAAAAACTGTTTTTT. The chain joins TRBV15 to TRBJ1-4; 7 positions agree with TRBD1. Germline assignment: CDR1 LNHNV and CDR2 YYDKDF (reference sequence). CDR3 length equals 16 residues. V shed 0 bases, J shed 3 bases, and the junction held 4 bases outside the gene matches.

The rearrangement links TRBV14 to TRBJ2-3; D might be TRBD1 (6 bases). There are 15 residues in the CDR3. V dropped 2 bases and J dropped 5 bases, with 14 bases sitting between them. Germline CDR1 and CDR2: SGHDN and FVKESK. The CDR3 sequence: CASSQNRVSVDTQYF. CDR3 sequence (DNA): TGTGCCAGCAGCCAAAACAGGGTATCTGTAGATACGCAGTATTTT.

The chain employs TRBV19 and TRBJ2-5; 7 bases align to TRBD1. Germline values: CDR1 LNHDA, CDR2 SQIVND (reference sequence). The CDR3 has 14 residues. V lost 3 bases to trimming and J lost 3 bases; unmatched junction nucleotides: 4. In DNA form, the CDR3 reads TGTGCCAGTAGTATCGGGACAGTGAAAGAGACCCAGTACTTC. Encoded protein: CASSIGTVKETQYF.

This clone was seen only once. The chain is built from TRBV6-4 and TRBJ2-1; TRBD1 matches at 9 bases. V was pared by 6 bases and J by 2 bases, with 11 bases of the junction left unmatched. The CDR3 spans 17 residues. Germline loops: CDR1 MRHNA, CDR2 SNTAGT. CDR3 coding DNA: TGTGCCAGCAGGCCATCCGACAGGGGGATCACCTACAATGAGCAGTTCTTC. The encoded protein is CASRPSDRGITYNEQFF.

CDR3 sequence (DNA): TGCAGTGCTAGTCTCGGACAGCCAAATCAGCCCCAGCATTTT. The encoded protein is CSASLGQPNQPQHF. V gene TRBV20-1 combines with J gene TRBJ1-5; tentatively, D is TRBD1 (6 bases). This CDR3 has 14 amino acids. With 3 bases removed from V and 4 bases from J, the gap between germline ends came to 13 bases. Germline assignment: CDR1 DFQATT and CDR2 SNEGSKA (reference sequence).

This clone was seen once. The chain recombines TRBV27 with TRBJ2-6; 7 bases are a match to TRBD2. The CDR3 spans 18 residues. V gave up 5 bases and J gave up 2 bases; unmatched junction bases: 12. Germline lookup yields CDR1 MNHEY and CDR2 SMNVEV (reference sequence). CDR3: CASSPRGGLGTGANVLTF. The CDR3 coding sequence is TGTGCCAGCAGTCCCCGCGGGGGATTAGGAACTGGGGCCAACGTCCTGACTTTC.

The V and J genes are TRBV7-8 and TRBJ2-1, with 10 bases matching TRBD2. Germline lookup yields CDR1 SGHVS and CDR2 FQNEAQ. The CDR3 has 15 residues. V shed 5 bases and J 7 bases; nucleotides not matched to a gene: 8. As DNA, the CDR3 is TGTGCCAGCAGCCGAGCGGGGGGGCCACTAAATGAGCAGTTCTTC. This codes for CASSRAGGPLNEQFF.

This CDR3 is CASKVPGPYEAFF. In nucleotides, the CDR3 is TGTGCCAGCAAGGTCCCAGGCCCTTACGAAGCTTTCTTT. The V and J genes are TRBV6-5 and TRBJ1-1; D unresolved. Deletions cut 7 bases from V and 8 bases from J, with 17 bases between. This CDR3 is built from 13 residues. CDR1 MNHEY and CDR2 SVGAGI come from the germline V gene.

The chain has TRBV6-6 and TRBJ2-7, with 7 bases matching TRBD1. V was pared by 0 bases and J by 6 bases, with 8 bases of the junction left unmatched. CDR3 length: 15 amino acids. In germline, CDR1 is MNHNY, CDR2 SVGAGI (reference sequence). The CDR3 bases are TGTGCCAGCAGTTACTCGACTTCACAGGGGTCCGAGCAGTACGTC. It encodes CASSYSTSQGSEQYV.

The V call is TRBV9, the J call TRBJ2-2; the D is unclear. CDR3 length: 15 amino acids. The V gene lost 0 bases and the J gene lost 2 bases, with 8 bases spanning the gap. The V gene's germline CDR1 is SGDLS and CDR2 YYNGEE. Written as DNA, the CDR3 is TGTGCCAGCAGCGTAGGCACCTCCAACACCGGGGAGCTGTTTTTT. It is translated as CASSVGTSNTGELFF.

The chain recombines TRBV4-1 with TRBJ1-4, with 7 bases lining up with TRBD1. The CDR3 totals 15 residues. CDR1 and CDR2 from the germline V gene are MGHRA and YSYEKL. V dropped 4 bases and J dropped 8; count of bases not matched to a gene: 10. CDR3 protein: CASSRTQGIGEKLFF. DNA for the CDR3: TGCGCCAGCAGCCGAACACAGGGGATTGGCGAAAAACTGTTTTTT.

V usage is TRBV30 and J usage is TRBJ1-6, with no clear D. CDR1 is GTSNPN, CDR2 SVGIG, per germline (reference sequence). Trimming removed 3 bases at V and 10 bases at J, with 16 bases between. This CDR3 has 14 residues. CDR3 DNA: TGTGCCTGGAGGGTGAGAAATCGGGGATCACCCCTCCACTTT. Its translation is CAWRVRNRGSPLHF.

In its sample, this clone was seen once. CDR3 loop: CASSVEPATNEKLFF. In DNA, the CDR3 is TGCGCCAGCAGCGTGGAGCCCGCAACTAATGAAAAACTGTTTTTT. The V gene is TRBV5-1, the J gene TRBJ1-4, with unresolved D. CDR1 is SGHRS and CDR2 is YFSETQ in the germline V gene. This CDR3 has 15 amino acids. Trimming took off 4 bases at V and 0 bases at J, with 10 bases between the two ends.

This chain links TRBV28 with TRBJ1-6, with a weak D call TRBD1 (6 bases). V was clipped by 7 bases and J by 11 bases, with 12 bases between them. Looked up from germline, CDR1 is MDHEN and CDR2 is SYDVKM. The CDR3 has 12 amino acids. The CDR3 region is CASIPDSPPLHF. As DNA, the CDR3 is TGTGCCAGCATTCCGGACAGTCCACCCCTCCACTTT.